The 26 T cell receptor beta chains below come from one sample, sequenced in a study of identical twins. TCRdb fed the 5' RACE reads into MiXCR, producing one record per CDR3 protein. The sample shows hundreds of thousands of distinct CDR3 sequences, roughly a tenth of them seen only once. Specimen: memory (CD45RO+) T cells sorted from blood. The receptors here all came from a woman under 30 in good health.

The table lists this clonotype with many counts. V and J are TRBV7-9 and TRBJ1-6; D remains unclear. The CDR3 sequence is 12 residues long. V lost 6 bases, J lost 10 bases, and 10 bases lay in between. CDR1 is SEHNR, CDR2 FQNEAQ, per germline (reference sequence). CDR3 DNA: TGTGCCAGCAGTTTAACCGTATCACCCCTCCACTTT. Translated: CASSLTVSPLHF. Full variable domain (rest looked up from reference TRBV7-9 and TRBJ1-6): DTGVSQNPRHKITKRGQNVTFRCDPISEHNRLYWYRQTLGQGPEFLTYFQNEAQLEKSRLLSDRFSAERPKGSFSTLEIQRTEQGDSAMYLCASSLTVSPLHFGNGTRLTVT.

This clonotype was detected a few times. The CDR3 reads CASSLVQALGAFF. Written as DNA, the CDR3 is TGTGCCAGCAGCTTAGTCCAAGCTTTAGGAGCTTTCTTT. The chain has TRBV11-2 and TRBJ1-1; D call uncertain. Trimming removed 1 base at V and 10 bases at J, with 13 bases between. Germline CDR1 is SGHAT and CDR2 is FQNNGV. The CDR3 extends over 13 amino acids.

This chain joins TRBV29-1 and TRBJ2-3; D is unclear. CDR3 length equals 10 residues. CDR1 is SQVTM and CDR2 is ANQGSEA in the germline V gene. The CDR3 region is CTTNTDTQYF. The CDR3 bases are TGCACGACCAACACAGATACGCAGTATTTT.

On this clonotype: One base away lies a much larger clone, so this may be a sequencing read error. In DNA form, the CDR3 reads TGTGCCAGCAGTGACGGGGGACTAGCGGGCGATGAGCAGTTCTTC. It yields the protein CASSDGGLAGDEQFF. The V gene is TRBV6-4, the J gene TRBJ2-1; the match to TRBD2 covers 12 bases. Germline values: CDR1 MRHNA, CDR2 SNTAGT. After removal of 2 bases from V and 8 bases from J, the junction contained 4 bases not matched to a gene. The CDR3 is made up of 15 amino acids.

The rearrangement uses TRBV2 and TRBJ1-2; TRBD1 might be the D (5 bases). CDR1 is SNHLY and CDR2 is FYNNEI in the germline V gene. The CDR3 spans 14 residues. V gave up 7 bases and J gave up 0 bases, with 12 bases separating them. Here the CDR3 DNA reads TGTGCCAGCAAAACGACAGCAGCTAACTATGGCTACACCTTC. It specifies CASKTTAANYGYTF. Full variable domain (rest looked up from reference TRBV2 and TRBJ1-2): EPEVTQTPSHQVTQMGQEVILRCVPISNHLYFYWYRQILGQKVEFLVSFYNNEISEKSEIFDDQFSVERPDGSNFTLKIRSTKLEDSAMYFCASKTTAANYGYTFGSGTRLTVV.

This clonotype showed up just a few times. CDR3 amino acids: CASSPDRSGQFF. CDR3 sequence (DNA): TGTGCCAGCAGCCCGGATCGGAGTGGGCAGTTCTTC. This rearrangement joins TRBV6-2 or TRBV6-3 to TRBJ2-1, with D uncertain. The germline CDR1 and CDR2 sequences are MNHEY and SVGEGT. The CDR3 totals 12 residues. Trimming shortened V by 6 bases and J by 12 bases, and 15 bases separated the two germline ends.

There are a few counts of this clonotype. The CDR3 DNA reads as TGTGCCAGCACTCTCCCCGGGTTCCAGACCCAGTACTTC. It is translated as CASTLPGFQTQYF. The J gene is TRBJ2-5, the V gene TRBV12-3 or TRBV12-4; D remains unclear. This CDR3 has 13 amino acids. Trimming left V 7 bases short and J 6 bases short, with 15 bases between.

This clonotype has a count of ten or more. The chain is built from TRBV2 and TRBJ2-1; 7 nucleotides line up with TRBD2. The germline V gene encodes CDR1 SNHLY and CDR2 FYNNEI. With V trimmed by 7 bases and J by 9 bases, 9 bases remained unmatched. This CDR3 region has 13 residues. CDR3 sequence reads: CASTLTGTTEQFF. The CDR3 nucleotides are TGTGCCAGCACCCTCACGGGGACTACTGAGCAGTTCTTC.

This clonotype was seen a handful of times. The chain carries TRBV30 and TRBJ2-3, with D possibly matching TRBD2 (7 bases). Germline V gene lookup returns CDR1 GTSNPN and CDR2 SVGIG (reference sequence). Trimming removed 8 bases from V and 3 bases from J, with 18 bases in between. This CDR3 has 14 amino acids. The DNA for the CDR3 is TGTGCCCGGGGGCAGGGAGGGCAAACAGATACGCAGTATTTT. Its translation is CARGQGGQTDTQYF.

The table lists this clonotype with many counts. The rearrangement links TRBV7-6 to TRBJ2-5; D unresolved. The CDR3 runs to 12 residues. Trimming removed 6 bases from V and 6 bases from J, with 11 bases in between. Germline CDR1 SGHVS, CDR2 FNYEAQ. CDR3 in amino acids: CASSLGFQTQYF. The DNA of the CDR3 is TGTGCCAGCAGTCTTGGATTTCAGACCCAGTACTTC.

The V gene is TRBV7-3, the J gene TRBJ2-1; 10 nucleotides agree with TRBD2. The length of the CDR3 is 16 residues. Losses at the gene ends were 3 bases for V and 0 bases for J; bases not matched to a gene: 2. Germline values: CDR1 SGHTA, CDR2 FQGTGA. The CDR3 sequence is CASSFSGGGSYNEQFF. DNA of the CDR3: TGTGCCAGCAGCTTCAGCGGGGGGGGCTCCTACAATGAGCAGTTCTTC.

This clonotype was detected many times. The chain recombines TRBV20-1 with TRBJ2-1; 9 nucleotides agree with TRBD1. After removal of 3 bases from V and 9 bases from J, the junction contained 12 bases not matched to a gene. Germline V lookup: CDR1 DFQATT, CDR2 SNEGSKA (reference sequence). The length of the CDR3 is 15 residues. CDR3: CSARPPTGGMGEQFF. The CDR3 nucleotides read TGCAGTGCTAGGCCCCCTACAGGGGGCATGGGTGAGCAGTTCTTC.

CDR3 nucleotides: TGTGCCAGCAGCGTAGGCAGGAAGGGTGAAGCTTTCTTT. Its translation is CASSVGRKGEAFF. The V gene is TRBV9, the J gene TRBJ1-1; no definite D call. Trimming left V 0 bases short and J 7 bases short, with 10 bases between. This CDR3 has 13 residues. In germline, CDR1 is SGDLS, CDR2 YYNGEE.

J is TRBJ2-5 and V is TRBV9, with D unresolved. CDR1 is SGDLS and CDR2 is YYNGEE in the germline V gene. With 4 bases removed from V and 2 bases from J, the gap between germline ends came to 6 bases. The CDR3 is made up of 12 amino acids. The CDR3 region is CASSFNQETQYF. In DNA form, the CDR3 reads TGTGCCAGCAGCTTCAATCAAGAGACCCAGTACTTC.

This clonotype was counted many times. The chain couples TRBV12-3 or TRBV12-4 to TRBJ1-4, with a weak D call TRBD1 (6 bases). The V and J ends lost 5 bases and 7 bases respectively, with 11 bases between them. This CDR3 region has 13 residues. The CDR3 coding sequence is TGTGCCAGCAGTCCCCAGGGGATTGAAAAACTGTTTTTT. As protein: CASSPQGIEKLFF.

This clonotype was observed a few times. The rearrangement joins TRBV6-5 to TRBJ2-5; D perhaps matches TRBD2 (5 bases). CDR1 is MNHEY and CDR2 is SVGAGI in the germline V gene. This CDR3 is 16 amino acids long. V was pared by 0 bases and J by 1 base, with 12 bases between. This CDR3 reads CASSYSLAVAQETQYF. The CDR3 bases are TGTGCCAGCAGTTACTCGCTAGCTGTAGCCCAAGAGACCCAGTACTTC.

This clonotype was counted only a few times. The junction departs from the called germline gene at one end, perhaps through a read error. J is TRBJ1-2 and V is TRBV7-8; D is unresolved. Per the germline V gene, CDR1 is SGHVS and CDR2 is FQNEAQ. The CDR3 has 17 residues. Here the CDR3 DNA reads TGTGCCAGCAGTTTAGACTCCCGCTCCGGCTTTAGGAATGGCTACACCTTC. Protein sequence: CASSLDSRSGFRNGYTF.

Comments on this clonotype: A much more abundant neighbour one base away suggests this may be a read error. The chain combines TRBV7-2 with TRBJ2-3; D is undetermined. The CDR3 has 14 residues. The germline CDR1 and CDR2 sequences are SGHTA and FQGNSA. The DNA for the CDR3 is TGTGCCAGCAGCTTAACCCGTAACACAGATAAGCAGTATTTT. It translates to CASSLTRNTDKQYF. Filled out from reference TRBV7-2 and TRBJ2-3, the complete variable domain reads GAGVSQSPSNKVTEKGKDVELRCDPISGHTALYWYRQSLGQGLEFLIYFQGNSAPDKSGLPSDRFSAERTGGSVSTLTIQRTQQEDSAVYLCASSLTRNTDKQYFGPGTRLTVL.

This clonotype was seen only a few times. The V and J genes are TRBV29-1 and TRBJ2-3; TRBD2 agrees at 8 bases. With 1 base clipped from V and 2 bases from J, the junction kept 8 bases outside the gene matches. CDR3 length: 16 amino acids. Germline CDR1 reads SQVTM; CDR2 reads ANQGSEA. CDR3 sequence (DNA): TGCAGCGTTGAAGGTCTAGCGGGCCGGATCACAGATACGCAGTATTTT. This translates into CSVEGLAGRITDTQYF.

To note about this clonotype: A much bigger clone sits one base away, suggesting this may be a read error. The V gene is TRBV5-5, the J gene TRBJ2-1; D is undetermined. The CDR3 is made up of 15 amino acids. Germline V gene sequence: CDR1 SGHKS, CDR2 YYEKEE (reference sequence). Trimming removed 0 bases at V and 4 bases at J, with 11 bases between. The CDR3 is CASSLAPEGYNEQFF. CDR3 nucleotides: TGTGCCAGCAGCTTGGCGCCGGAAGGGTACAATGAGCAGTTCTTC.

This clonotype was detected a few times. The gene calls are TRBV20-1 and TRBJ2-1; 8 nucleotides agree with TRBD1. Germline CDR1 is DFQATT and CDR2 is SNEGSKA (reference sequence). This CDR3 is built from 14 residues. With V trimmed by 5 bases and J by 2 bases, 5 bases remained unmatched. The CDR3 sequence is CSACRGHTYNEQFF. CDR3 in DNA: TGCAGTGCTTGCAGGGGGCATACCTACAATGAGCAGTTCTTC.

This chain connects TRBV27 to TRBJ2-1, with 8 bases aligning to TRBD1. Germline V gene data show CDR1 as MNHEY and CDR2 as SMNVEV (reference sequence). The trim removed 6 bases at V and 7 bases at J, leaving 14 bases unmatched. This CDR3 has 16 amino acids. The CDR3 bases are TGTGCCAGCAGACAACGAGGGCAGGGGGCAGAGAATGAGCAGTTCTTC. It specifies CASRQRGQGAENEQFF.

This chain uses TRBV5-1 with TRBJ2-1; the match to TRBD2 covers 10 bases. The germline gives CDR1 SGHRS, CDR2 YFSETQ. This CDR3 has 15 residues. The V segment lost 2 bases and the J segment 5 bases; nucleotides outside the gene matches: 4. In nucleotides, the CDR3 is TGCGCCAGCAGCTTCGGGACTAGCGTTAACAATGAGCAGTTCTTC. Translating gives CASSFGTSVNNEQFF.

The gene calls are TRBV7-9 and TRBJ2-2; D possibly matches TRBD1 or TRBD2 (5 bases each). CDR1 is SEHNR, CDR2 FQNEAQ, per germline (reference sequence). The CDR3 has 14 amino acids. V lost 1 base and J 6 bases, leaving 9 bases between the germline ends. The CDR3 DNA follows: TGTGCCAGCAGCTTAGAGGTGGGGGCCGGGGAGCTGTTTTTT. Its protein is CASSLEVGAGELFF.

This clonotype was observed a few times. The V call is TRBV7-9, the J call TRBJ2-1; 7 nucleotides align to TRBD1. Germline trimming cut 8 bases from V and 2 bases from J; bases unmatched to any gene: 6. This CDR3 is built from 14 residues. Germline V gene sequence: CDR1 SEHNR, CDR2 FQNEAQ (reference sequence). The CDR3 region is CASYRDRTYNEQFF. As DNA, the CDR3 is TGTGCCAGCTACCGGGACAGAACCTACAATGAGCAGTTCTTC.

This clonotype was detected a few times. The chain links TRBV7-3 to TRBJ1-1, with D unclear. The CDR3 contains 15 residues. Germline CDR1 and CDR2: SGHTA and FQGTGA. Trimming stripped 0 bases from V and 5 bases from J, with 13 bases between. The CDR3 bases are TGTGCCAGCAGCTTAACTGGGCAGGCGGGGACTGAAGCTTTCTTT. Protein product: CASSLTGQAGTEAFF.